This TCR beta chain comes out of a study of CD8+CD57+ T cells in acquired aplastic anemia. Whole-study context: Sorted CD4+ and CD8+ cells yielded DNA averaging around 3.5 ug.

CDR1 and CDR2 (germline): DFQATT, SNEGSKA (reference sequence). This CDR3 has 17 amino acids. Patients picked for sequencing had shown CD8+CD57+ cell expansion detected by flow cytometry. Severe acquired aplastic anemia was present in all patients. This clonotype was found once. The target antigen is unknown. TCR beta VDJ and CDR3 profiles were obtained from a genomic DNA template. TCRdb re-called the reads with MiXCR, one entry per CDR3 protein. In the table there are about 160,000 distinct CDR3 sequences, less than 50% of which are singletons. Overall study results and limits: Controls did not differ significantly from patients in CD8+ Simpson's diversity. The same twenty-nine CD8+ CDR3 sequences occurred in patients and in controls.

The specimen was sorted CD4+, CD8+, or CD8+CD57+ T cells (not recorded which) from PBMCs. The sequence was collected from a human donor with aplastic anemia. The gene calls are TRBV20-1 and TRBJ2-7; TRBD2 matches 12 bases. CDR3 in amino acids: CGVPSGSTSGRRWEQYF. As DNA, the CDR3 is TGCGGTGTCCCGTCCGGATCGACTAGCGGGAGACGGTGGGAGCAGTACTTC.